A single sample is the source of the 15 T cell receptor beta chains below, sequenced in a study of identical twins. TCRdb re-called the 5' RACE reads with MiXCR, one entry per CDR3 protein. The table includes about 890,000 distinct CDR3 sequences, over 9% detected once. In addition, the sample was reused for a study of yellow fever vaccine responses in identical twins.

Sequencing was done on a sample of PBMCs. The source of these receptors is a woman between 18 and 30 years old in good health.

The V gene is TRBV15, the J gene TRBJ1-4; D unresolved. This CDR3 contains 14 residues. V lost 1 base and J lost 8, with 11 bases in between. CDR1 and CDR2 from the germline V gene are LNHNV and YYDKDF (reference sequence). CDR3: CATSRGRIREKLFF. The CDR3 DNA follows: TGTGCCACCAGCAGAGGCCGTATCCGAGAAAAACTGTTTTTT.

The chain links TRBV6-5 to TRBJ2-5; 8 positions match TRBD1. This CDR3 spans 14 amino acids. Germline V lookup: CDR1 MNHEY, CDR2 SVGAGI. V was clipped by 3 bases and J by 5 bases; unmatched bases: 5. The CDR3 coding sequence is TGTGCCAGCAGTTATCACAGGGGGACGGAGACCCAGTACTTC. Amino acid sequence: CASSYHRGTETQYF.

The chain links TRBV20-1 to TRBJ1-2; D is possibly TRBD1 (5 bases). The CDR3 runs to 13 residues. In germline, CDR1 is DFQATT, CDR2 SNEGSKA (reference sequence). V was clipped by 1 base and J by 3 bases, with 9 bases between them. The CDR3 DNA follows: TGCAGTGCTAGAGCGGGGACCCACTATGGCTACACCTTC. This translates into CSARAGTHYGYTF.

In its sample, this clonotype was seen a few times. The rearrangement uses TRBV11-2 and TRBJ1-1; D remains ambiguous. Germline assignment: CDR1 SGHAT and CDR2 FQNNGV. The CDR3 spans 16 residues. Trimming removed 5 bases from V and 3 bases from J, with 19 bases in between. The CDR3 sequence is CASSTKTGKKDTEAFF. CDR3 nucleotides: TGTGCCAGCAGCACCAAAACCGGGAAAAAAGACACTGAAGCTTTCTTT.

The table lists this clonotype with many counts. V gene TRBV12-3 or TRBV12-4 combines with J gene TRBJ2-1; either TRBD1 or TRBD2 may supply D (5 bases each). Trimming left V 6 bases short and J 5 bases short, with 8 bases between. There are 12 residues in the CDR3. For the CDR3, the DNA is TGTGCCAGCAGGGGACCTCACAATGAGCAGTTCTTC. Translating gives CASRGPHNEQFF.

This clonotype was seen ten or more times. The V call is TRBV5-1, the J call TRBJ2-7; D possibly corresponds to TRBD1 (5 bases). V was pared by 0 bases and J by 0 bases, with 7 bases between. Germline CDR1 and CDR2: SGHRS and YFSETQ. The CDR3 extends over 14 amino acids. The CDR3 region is CASSLGQISYEQYF. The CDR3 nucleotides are TGCGCCAGCAGCTTGGGACAGATCTCCTACGAGCAGTACTTC.

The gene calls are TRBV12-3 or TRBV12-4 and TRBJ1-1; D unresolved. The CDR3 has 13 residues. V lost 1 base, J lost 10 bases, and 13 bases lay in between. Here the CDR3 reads CASSLGGISPAFF. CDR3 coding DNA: TGTGCCAGCAGTTTAGGTGGAATTTCCCCAGCTTTCTTT.

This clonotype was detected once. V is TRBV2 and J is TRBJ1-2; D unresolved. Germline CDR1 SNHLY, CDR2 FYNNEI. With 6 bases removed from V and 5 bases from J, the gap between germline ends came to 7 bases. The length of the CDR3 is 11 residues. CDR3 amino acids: CASSQQYGYTF. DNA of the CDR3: TGTGCCAGCAGCCAGCAGTATGGCTACACCTTC.

The CDR3 DNA sequence: TGTGCCAGCAGCTTAACCCCAGGGGACACTGAAGCTTTCTTT. Residues: CASSLTPGDTEAFF. This rearrangement joins TRBV7-3 to TRBJ1-1, with a tentative D call TRBD1 (6 bases). Trimming took 0 bases from V and 3 from J, leaving 8 bases between them. CDR3 size: 14 residues. The germline gives CDR1 SGHTA, CDR2 FQGTGA.

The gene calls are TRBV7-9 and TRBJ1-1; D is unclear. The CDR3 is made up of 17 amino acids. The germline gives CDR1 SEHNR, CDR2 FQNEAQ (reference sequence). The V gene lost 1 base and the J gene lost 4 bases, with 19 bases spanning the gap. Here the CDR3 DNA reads TGTGCCAGCAGCTTAGTACGTGGCCCCCTGAGTGGCACTGAAGCTTTCTTT. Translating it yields CASSLVRGPLSGTEAFF.

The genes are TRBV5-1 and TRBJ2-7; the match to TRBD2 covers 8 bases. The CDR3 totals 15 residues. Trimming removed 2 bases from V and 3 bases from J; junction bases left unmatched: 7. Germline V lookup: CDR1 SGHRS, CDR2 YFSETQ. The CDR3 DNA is TGCGCCAGCAGCTTTCTTTCGAGCGGGAGCTACGAGCAGTACTTC. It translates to CASSFLSSGSYEQYF.

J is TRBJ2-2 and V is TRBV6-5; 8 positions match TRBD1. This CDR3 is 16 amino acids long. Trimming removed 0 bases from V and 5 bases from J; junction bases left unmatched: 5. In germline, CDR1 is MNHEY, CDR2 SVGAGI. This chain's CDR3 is CASSYSYRGRTGELFF. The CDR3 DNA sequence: TGTGCCAGCAGTTACTCTTACAGGGGGAGGACCGGGGAGCTGTTTTTT.

The CDR3 spells CSASTRLRETQYF. The CDR3 bases are TGCAGTGCCTCTACCCGGTTACGGGAGACCCAGTACTTC. This chain joins TRBV20-1 and TRBJ2-5; D is ambiguous. There are 13 residues in the CDR3. Per the germline V gene, CDR1 is DFQATT and CDR2 is SNEGSKA (reference sequence). Trimming shortened V by 6 bases and J by 5 bases, and 16 bases separated the two germline ends.

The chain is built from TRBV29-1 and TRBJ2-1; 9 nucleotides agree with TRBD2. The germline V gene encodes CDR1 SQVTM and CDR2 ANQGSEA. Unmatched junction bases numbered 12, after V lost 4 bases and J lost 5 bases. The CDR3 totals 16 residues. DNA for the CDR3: TGCAGCGTTGGGGGGGCCCTAGCGGGGATTCACAATGAGCAGTTCTTC. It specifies CSVGGALAGIHNEQFF.

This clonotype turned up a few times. The CDR3 DNA is TGTGCCAGCAGCTTAGTAGGCAACAATCAGCCCCAGCATTTT. It codes for CASSLVGNNQPQHF. The chain is built from TRBV7-8 and TRBJ1-5, with unresolved D. Germline CDR1 and CDR2: SGHVS and FQNEAQ. V shed 1 base and J shed 3 bases, with 7 bases lying between them. The CDR3 totals 14 residues.